The source of this TCR beta chain is a study of blood T cell repertoires in COVID-19. Study overall: COVID-19 samples collected from the United States, Italy and Spain covered acute and convalescent phases.

This CDR3 is built from 15 residues. The V gene's germline CDR1 is SGHRS and CDR2 YFSETQ. V lost 1 base and J lost 0, with 8 bases in between. Some clones are missing from TCRdb's copy, which holds only in-frame ones; the method was immunoSEQ multiplex PCR. The sample contains approximately 110,000 clones, around 80% of which appear only once. The material sequenced was peripheral blood. The rearrangement joins TRBV5-1 to TRBJ1-3; D remains unclear. The TCR originated in a woman at least 80 years old with acute or convalescent COVID-19. The CDR3 spells CASSLLAGSGNTIYF. The CDR3, as DNA: TGCGCCAGCAGCTTGTTGGCAGGCTCTGGAAACACCATATATTTT.